This TCR beta chain was sequenced in a study of CD8+ T cells in alopecia areata. Per germline, CDR1 GTSNPN and CDR2 SVGIG (reference sequence). V was cut by 2 bases and J by 3 bases, with 21 bases left in between. The CDR3 is 17 residues long. Treatment specified: oral pan-JAK inhibitor, 5-10 mg twice daily. The sequencing template was cDNA reverse transcribed from extracted RNA. Profiling relied on immunoSEQ multiplex PCR, and the TCRdb table lists in-frame clones only, not all of them. The sample contains 200,000 to 250,000 clones, 64% of which appear only once. Sequencing was performed on CD4+ T cells sorted from blood, taken at week 4, from a patient treated with tofacitinib. This clonotype was obtained from a human donor with alopecia areata. The chain recombines TRBV30 with TRBJ2-3; the D call may be TRBD1 or TRBD2 (6 bases each). CDR3 nucleotides: TGTGCCTGGAGTCGGTTTGAGGGGGGCCTAAGGACAGATACGCAGTATTTT. This sequence encodes CAWSRFEGGLRTDTQYF.